These 3 T cell receptor beta chains were sequenced from one sample in a study of CD8 T cells in Susac syndrome. RNA, at 0.5 to 1 ug, was reverse transcribed with random hexamers. TCRdb reanalysed the immunoSEQ multiplex PCR reads using MiXCR and keeps one entry per CDR3 protein. This table has approximately 120,000 distinct CDR3 sequences, just over 90% appearing once. The sample was CD8+ T cells from PBMCs. The receptors were gathered from a human donor with multiple sclerosis.

The chain couples TRBV3-1 to TRBJ2-7, with no clear D. The CDR3 spans 14 residues. Per the germline V gene, CDR1 is LGHDT and CDR2 is YNNKEL (reference sequence). V dropped 0 bases and J dropped 2 bases, with 8 bases sitting between them. CDR3 sequence (DNA): TGTGCCAGCAGCCAAGAAGAACCGACCTACGAGCAGTACTTC. Its protein is CASSQEEPTYEQYF.

V and J are TRBV29-1 and TRBJ1-2, with D unresolved. The CDR3 is made up of 11 amino acids. Per the germline V gene, CDR1 is SQVTM and CDR2 is ANQGSEA. Trimming shortened V by 4 bases and J by 3 bases, and 6 bases separated the two germline ends. The CDR3: CSVVSDYGYTF. The CDR3 DNA sequence: TGCAGCGTTGTAAGCGACTATGGCTACACCTTC.

The CDR3 is CASSYLGHGYTF. The DNA for the CDR3 is TGTGCCAGCAGTTACCTGGGCCATGGCTACACCTTC. The chain couples TRBV6-2 or TRBV6-3 to TRBJ1-2; D not certain. CDR1 is MNHEY and CDR2 is SVGEGT in the germline V gene. This CDR3 contains 12 residues. Trimming left V 2 bases short and J 6 bases short, with 7 bases between.